This T cell receptor (beta chain) was observed in a study of cytomegalovirus exposure and HLA in healthy donors. The study, taken as a whole, reports: In an earlier analysis, about 87% or about 30%: the productive usage of most TCR beta V segments.

Each donor's status was that of a healthy bone marrow donor. PCR amplification relied on 60 Vbeta primers (plus 13 Jbeta primers). Profiled with immunoSEQ multiplex PCR; TCRdb holds only in-frame clones, not every one. The sample records under 90,000 clones, approximately 74% being singletons. V dropped 2 bases and J dropped 3; count of bases not matched to a gene: 3. Germline-derived CDR1 and CDR2 are MNHEY and SVGAGI. This CDR3 is 14 amino acids long. As concerns this clone: The antigen is undetermined.

The TCR was taken from a man aged 40-49 years in good health and CMV-seropositive. The chain has TRBV6-5 and TRBJ2-5; 7 bases are a match to TRBD1. Sequencing was done on a sample of PBMCs. CDR3 nucleotide sequence: TGTGCCAGCAGTTACAACACAGGGGAAGAGACCCAGTACTTC. Encoded protein: CASSYNTGEETQYF.